This note documents a single TCR beta chain sequence. The source of the sample is a study of blood T cell dynamics during melanoma immunotherapy. The wider study: First-line therapy was either pembrolizumab or nivolumab with ipilimumab for metastatic melanoma.

The assay was immunoSEQ multiplex PCR, and TCRdb's table has in-frame clones only and misses some. The sample records 3,500 to 4,000 clones, 97% being singletons. The time point is: pre-treatment baseline. Patients had no prior systemic cancer treatment, immunosuppressants or other active cancers. With 2 bases clipped from V and 5 bases from J, the junction kept 3 bases outside the gene matches. This CDR3 has 15 amino acids. CDR1 is SGHRS, CDR2 YFSETQ, per germline. The sample here was effector memory CD8+ T cells from blood, taken from a patient treated with checkpoint blockade. This chain joins TRBV5-1 and TRBJ2-3; 12 bases are a match to TRBD2. The clonotype was recovered from a human donor with melanoma. The CDR3 nucleotides read TGCGCCAGCAGCTTCCGGACTAGCGGGAAAGATACGCAGTATTTT. As protein: CASSFRTSGKDTQYF.